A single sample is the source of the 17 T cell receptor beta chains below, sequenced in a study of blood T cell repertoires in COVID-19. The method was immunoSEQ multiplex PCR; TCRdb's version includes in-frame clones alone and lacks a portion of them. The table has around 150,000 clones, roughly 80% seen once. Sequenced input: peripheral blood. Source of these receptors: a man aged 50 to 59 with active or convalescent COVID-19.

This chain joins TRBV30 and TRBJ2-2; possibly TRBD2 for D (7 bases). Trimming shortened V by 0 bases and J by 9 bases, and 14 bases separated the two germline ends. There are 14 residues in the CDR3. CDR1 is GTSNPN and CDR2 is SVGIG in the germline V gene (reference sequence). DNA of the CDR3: TGTGCCTGGAGTGTACCGGGGGGCGGGAGGGAGCTGTTTTTT. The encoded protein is CAWSVPGGGRELFF. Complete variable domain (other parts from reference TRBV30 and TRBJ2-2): SQTIHQWPATLVQPVGSPLSLECTVEGTSNPNLYWYRQAAGRGLQLLFYSVGIGQISSEVPQNLSASRPQDRQFILSSKKLLLSDSGFYLCAWSVPGGGRELFFGEGSRLTVL.

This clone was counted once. This CDR3 is CASSLGQGAEKLFF. As DNA, the CDR3 is TGTGCCAGCAGCTTGGGACAGGGGGCGGAAAAACTGTTTTTT. This chain links TRBV5-6 with TRBJ1-4, with 10 bases aligning to TRBD1. Germline CDR1 and CDR2: SGHDT and YYEEEE. CDR3 length equals 14 residues. Trimming removed 0 bases from V and 8 bases from J; junction bases left unmatched: 1.

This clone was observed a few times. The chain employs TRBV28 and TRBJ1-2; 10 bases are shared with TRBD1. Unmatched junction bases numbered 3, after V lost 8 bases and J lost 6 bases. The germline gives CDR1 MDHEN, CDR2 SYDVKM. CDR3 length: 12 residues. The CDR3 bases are TGTGCCAGCCGGACAGGGGGAAATGGCTACACCTTC. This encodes CASRTGGNGYTF.

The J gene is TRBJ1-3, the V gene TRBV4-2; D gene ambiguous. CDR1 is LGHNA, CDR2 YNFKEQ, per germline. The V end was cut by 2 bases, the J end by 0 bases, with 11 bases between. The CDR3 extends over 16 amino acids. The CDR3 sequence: CASSQSMAGSGNTIYF. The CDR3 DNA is TGTGCCAGCAGCCAATCTATGGCGGGCTCTGGAAACACCATATATTTT.

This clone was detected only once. The CDR3 spells CASSVAGGPTDTQYF. Written as DNA, the CDR3 is TGCGCCAGCAGCGTAGCGGGAGGGCCCACAGATACGCAGTATTTT. The chain is built from TRBV5-1 and TRBJ2-3; TRBD2 agrees at 11 bases. CDR3 length: 15 residues. Trimming cost V 4 bases and J 2 bases; bases outside gene matches: 3. In germline, CDR1 is SGHRS, CDR2 YFSETQ.

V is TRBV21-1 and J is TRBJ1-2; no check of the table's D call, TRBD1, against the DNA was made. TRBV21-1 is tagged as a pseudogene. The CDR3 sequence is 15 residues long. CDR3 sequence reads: CASSKVRGRVSGYTF. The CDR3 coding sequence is TGTGCCAGCAGCAAAGTAAGGGGCAGGGTAAGTGGCTACACCTTC.

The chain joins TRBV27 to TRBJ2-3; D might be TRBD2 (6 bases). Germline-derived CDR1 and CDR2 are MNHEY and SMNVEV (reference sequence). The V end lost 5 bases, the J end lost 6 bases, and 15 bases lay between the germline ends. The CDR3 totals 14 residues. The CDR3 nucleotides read TGTGCCAGCAGTAGACTAGGAGGCATTGATACGCAGTATTTT. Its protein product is CASSRLGGIDTQYF.

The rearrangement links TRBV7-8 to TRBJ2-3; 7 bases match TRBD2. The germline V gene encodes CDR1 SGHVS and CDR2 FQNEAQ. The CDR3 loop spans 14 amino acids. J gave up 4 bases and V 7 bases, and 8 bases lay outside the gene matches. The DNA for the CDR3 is TGTGCCAGCACCCCGTCGGGAGGAGCAGATACGCAGTATTTT. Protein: CASTPSGGADTQYF.

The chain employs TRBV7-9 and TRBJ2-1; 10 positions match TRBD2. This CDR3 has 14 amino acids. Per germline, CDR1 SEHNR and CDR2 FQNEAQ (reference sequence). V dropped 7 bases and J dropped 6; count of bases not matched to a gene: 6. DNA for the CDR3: TGTGCCAGCACTCCTAGCGGGAGTGGCAATGAGCAGTTCTTC. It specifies CASTPSGSGNEQFF. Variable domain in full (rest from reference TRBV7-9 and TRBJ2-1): DTGVSQNPRHKITKRGQNVTFRCDPISEHNRLYWYRQTLGQGPEFLTYFQNEAQLEKSRLLSDRFSAERPKGSFSTLEIQRTEQGDSAMYLCASTPSGSGNEQFFGPGTRLTVL.

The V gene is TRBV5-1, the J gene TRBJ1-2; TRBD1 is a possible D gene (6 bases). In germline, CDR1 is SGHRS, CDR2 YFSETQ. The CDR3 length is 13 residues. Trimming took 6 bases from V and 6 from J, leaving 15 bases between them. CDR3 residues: CASKDPGENGYTF. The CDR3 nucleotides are TGCGCCAGCAAGGATCCAGGGGAAAATGGCTACACCTTC.

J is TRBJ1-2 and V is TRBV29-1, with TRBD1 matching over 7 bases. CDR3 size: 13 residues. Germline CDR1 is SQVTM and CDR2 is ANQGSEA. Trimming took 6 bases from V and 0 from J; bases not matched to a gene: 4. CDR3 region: CSVAGTANYGYTF. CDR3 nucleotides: TGCAGCGTGGCCGGGACAGCTAACTATGGCTACACCTTC.

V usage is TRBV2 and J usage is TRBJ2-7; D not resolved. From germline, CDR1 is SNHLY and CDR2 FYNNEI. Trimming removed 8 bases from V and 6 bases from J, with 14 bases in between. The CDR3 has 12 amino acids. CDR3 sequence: CASGQALGEQYF. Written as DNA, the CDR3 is TGTGCCAGCGGCCAGGCCCTGGGCGAGCAGTACTTC. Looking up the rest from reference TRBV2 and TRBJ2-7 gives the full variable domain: EPEVTQTPSHQVTQMGQEVILRCVPISNHLYFYWYRQILGQKVEFLVSFYNNEISEKSEIFDDQFSVERPDGSNFTLKIRSTKLEDSAMYFCASGQALGEQYFGPGTRLTVT.

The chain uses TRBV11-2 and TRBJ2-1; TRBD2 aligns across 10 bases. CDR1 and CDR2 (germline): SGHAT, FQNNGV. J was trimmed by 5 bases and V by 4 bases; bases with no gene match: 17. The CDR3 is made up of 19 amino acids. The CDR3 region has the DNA TGTGCCAGCAGCTCCCAGAGGGAGCTAGCGGGAGTTATAAACAATGAGCAGTTCTTC. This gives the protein CASSSQRELAGVINNEQFF.

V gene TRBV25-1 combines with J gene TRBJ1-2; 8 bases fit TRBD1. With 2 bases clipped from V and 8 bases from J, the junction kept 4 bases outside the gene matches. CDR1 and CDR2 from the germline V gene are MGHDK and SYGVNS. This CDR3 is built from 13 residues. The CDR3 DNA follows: TGTGCCAGCAGTGAACAGGGGGCAAGGGGCTACACCTTC. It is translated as CASSEQGARGYTF.

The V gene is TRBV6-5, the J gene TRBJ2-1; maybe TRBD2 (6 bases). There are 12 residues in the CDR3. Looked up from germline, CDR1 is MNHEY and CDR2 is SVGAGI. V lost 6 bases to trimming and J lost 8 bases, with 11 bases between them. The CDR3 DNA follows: TGTGCCAGCAGCCGCGGAGGGCATGAGCAGTTCTTC. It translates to CASSRGGHEQFF.

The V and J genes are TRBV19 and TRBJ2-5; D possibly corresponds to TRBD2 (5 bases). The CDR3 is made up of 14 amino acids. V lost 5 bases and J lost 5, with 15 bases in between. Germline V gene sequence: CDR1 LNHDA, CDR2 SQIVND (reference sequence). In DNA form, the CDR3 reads TGTGCCAGTAGTCCCACTCCCGGCGGGGAGACCCAGTACTTC. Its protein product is CASSPTPGGETQYF.

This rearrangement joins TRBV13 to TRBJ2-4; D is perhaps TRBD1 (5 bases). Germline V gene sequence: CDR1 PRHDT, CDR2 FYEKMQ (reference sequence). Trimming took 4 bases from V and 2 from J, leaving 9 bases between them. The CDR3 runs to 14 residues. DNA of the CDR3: TGTGCCAGCAGCTCCCAGGGAACCAAAAACATTCAGTACTTC. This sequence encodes CASSSQGTKNIQYF.